These 29 T cell receptor beta chains were all obtained from the same sample, sequenced in a study of molecular identifiers for immune sequencing clone quantification. One entry per CDR3 protein results from TCRdb running MiXCR on the PCR reads. The repertoire holds approximately 550,000 distinct CDR3 sequences, under 30% seen once, with around 0.8% in the top ten. The specimen sequenced was naive CD8+ T cells from blood, with Jurkat cell RNA spiked in. Regarding subset: FACS-sorted CD8+CD4-CCR7+CD45RA+ naive T cells. Every receptor here comes from a human donor in good health. Some libraries in this study had Jurkat cell RNA spiked in.

In this sample, this clonotype turned up many times. The V gene is TRBV7-9, the J gene TRBJ2-3; TRBD2 aligns across 9 bases. In germline, CDR1 is SEHNR, CDR2 FQNEAQ (reference sequence). This CDR3 contains 16 residues. V was clipped by 5 bases and J by 0 bases; unmatched bases: 6. The CDR3 DNA reads TGTGCCAGCAGCCCACCGACTAGCGGAAGCACAGATACGCAGTATTTT. Its protein is CASSPPTSGSTDTQYF.

This clonotype was picked up many times. V usage is TRBV28 and J usage is TRBJ2-3; maybe TRBD2 (6 bases). Germline lookup yields CDR1 MDHEN and CDR2 SYDVKM. The V and J ends lost 3 bases and 2 bases respectively, with 18 bases between them. The CDR3 is 17 residues long. CDR3 sequence: CASSFPSAGTDTDTQYF. The CDR3 DNA reads as TGTGCCAGCAGTTTTCCTAGCGCGGGTACTGACACAGATACGCAGTATTTT.

The chain uses TRBV29-1 and TRBJ2-5; 7 bases map to TRBD2. This CDR3 has 15 amino acids. V trimming: 3 bases; J trimming: 13 bases; junction bases outside the gene matches: 20. Germline V gene data show CDR1 as SQVTM and CDR2 as ANQGSEA. CDR3 nucleotide sequence: TGCAGCGTTGAGCCAGCGGGGACTCCTAAAGAGCCCCCGTACTTC. Amino acid sequence: CSVEPAGTPKEPPYF.

A remark on this clonotype: One base away lies a much larger clone, so this may be a sequencing read error. The gene calls are TRBV20-1 and TRBJ2-7; D might be TRBD1 or TRBD2, each matching 5 bases. Trimming removed 7 bases from V and 9 bases from J, with 22 bases in between. Germline assignment: CDR1 DFQATT and CDR2 SNEGSKA (reference sequence). CDR3 length: 13 residues. The CDR3 bases are TGCAGTGTCCGGGACCTGAATGAGGACGGGCAGTACTTC. Residues: CSVRDLNEDGQYF.

Comments on this clonotype: This sequence may be a read error, since a much larger clone differs from it by one base. The CDR3 end shows no conserved phenylalanine or tryptophan, and so a read error is likely. The chain uses TRBV7-9 and TRBJ1-5, with TRBD1 identical over 7 bases. Germline V lookup: CDR1 SEHNR, CDR2 FQNEAQ (reference sequence). V shed 1 base, J shed 3 bases, and the junction held 6 bases outside the gene matches. The CDR3 contains 16 residues. The CDR3 DNA reads TGTGCCAGCAGCTTAGGCGGGACAGATTACAATCAGCCCCAGCATCTT. Translation: CASSLGGTDYNQPQHL.

V is TRBV30 and J is TRBJ2-6; possible D gene TRBD1, 5 bases. The V gene lost 2 bases and the J gene lost 4 bases, with 9 bases spanning the gap. This CDR3 is 14 amino acids long. Germline CDR1 is GTSNPN and CDR2 is SVGIG (reference sequence). CDR3 bases: TGTGCCTGGAGTTTGACAGCGGGGGCCAACGTCCTGACTTTC. It is translated as CAWSLTAGANVLTF.

The rearrangement joins TRBV20-1 to TRBJ1-1; D remains unclear. There are 11 residues in the CDR3. V was pared by 3 bases and J by 6 bases, with 8 bases between. Germline CDR1 is DFQATT and CDR2 is SNEGSKA (reference sequence). The chain's CDR3 is CSARGGPEAFF. CDR3 DNA: TGCAGTGCTAGGGGAGGGCCTGAAGCTTTCTTT.

This clonotype showed up just a few times. The rearrangement joins TRBV19 to TRBJ2-7; D gene uncertain. The CDR3 has 16 residues. Germline V CDR1 and CDR2: LNHDA, SQIVND (reference sequence). Trimming removed 1 base from V and 4 bases from J, with 17 bases in between. DNA for the CDR3: TGTGCCAGTAGTATAGTTATCGGCCTGAAGATGTACGAGCAGTACTTC. Encoded protein: CASSIVIGLKMYEQYF.

This chain connects TRBV11-2 to TRBJ2-1; D gene ambiguous. CDR1 and CDR2 (germline): SGHAT, FQNNGV. Deletions cut 3 bases from V and 6 bases from J, with 12 bases between. The CDR3 consists of 14 residues. The CDR3 reads CASSFSGQVNEQFF. The CDR3 DNA reads as TGTGCCAGCAGCTTTTCGGGCCAGGTCAATGAGCAGTTCTTC.

This clonotype was seen just once. One end of the junction varies from germline; a read error may be responsible. J is TRBJ1-1 and V is TRBV9; tentative D call: TRBD1 (5 bases). The germline V gene encodes CDR1 SGDLS and CDR2 YYNGEE. This CDR3 has 15 residues. The CDR3 protein is CARSGGGGSGSEAFF. DNA of the CDR3: TGTGCCCGCAGCGGGGGGGGTGGCTCGGGGTCTGAAGCTTTCTTT.

Note on this clonotype: A junction boundary mismatches the germline segment, possibly from a read error. The rearrangement links TRBV7-9 to TRBJ2-7; 9 nucleotides align to TRBD1. There are 14 residues in the CDR3. The V gene's germline CDR1 is SEHNR and CDR2 FQNEAQ (reference sequence). The DNA for the CDR3 is TGTGTCAGCAGCCAGACAGGGGGTTCCTACGAGCAGTACTTC. Amino acids: CVSSQTGGSYEQYF.

Notes on this clonotype: The germline gene is not matched at one end of the junction; a read error may be the cause. V gene TRBV11-2 combines with J gene TRBJ2-3; 8 positions agree with TRBD2. CDR1 and CDR2 from the germline V gene are SGHAT and FQNNGV. The CDR3 has 16 residues. In DNA form, the CDR3 reads TGTGCCAGCGGCTTAGGTACTAGCGGATATTTAGATACGCAGTATTTT. This gives the protein CASGLGTSGYLDTQYF. Looking up the rest from reference TRBV11-2 and TRBJ2-3 gives the full variable domain: EAGVAQSPRYKIIEKRQSVAFWCNPISGHATLYWYQQILGQGPKLLIQFQNNGVVDDSQLPKDRFSAERLKGVDSTLKIQPAKLEDSAVYLCASGLGTSGYLDTQYFGPGTRLTVL.

At least ten counts were recorded for this clonotype. The chain carries TRBV9 and TRBJ1-3; 8 bases map to TRBD1. Germline V gene sequence: CDR1 SGDLS, CDR2 YYNGEE. V gave up 4 bases and J gave up 8 bases; unmatched junction bases: 11. CDR3 size: 15 residues. The CDR3 protein is CASSSLDRAVDTIYF. The CDR3 DNA sequence: TGTGCCAGCAGCTCGTTGGACAGGGCGGTAGACACCATATATTTT.

This clonotype was counted once. The chain couples TRBV7-9 to TRBJ2-7; D is perhaps TRBD1 (5 bases). Trimming took off 1 base at V and 11 bases at J, with 12 bases between the two ends. Germline V gene sequence: CDR1 SEHNR, CDR2 FQNEAQ (reference sequence). There are 12 residues in the CDR3. In DNA, the CDR3 is TGTGCCAGCAGCTTAGTACAGGAGCTGGAGTACTTC. It is translated as CASSLVQELEYF.

A few counts support this clonotype. The chain combines TRBV5-6 with TRBJ2-7; 10 bases agree with TRBD2. CDR1 and CDR2 from the germline V gene are SGHDT and YYEEEE. Germline trimming cut 0 bases from V and 6 bases from J; bases unmatched to any gene: 9. The length of the CDR3 is 16 residues. The CDR3 protein is CASSLGLAGVGREQYF. CDR3 bases: TGTGCCAGCAGCTTGGGCCTAGCGGGAGTTGGACGCGAGCAGTACTTC.

The CDR3 sequence is CASSTYAGATGANVLTF. The CDR3 DNA sequence: TGTGCCAGCAGTACCTATGCAGGGGCTACAGGGGCCAACGTCCTGACTTTC. The rearrangement links TRBV28 to TRBJ2-6, with a possible D match to TRBD1 (6 bases). CDR1 and CDR2 from the germline V gene are MDHEN and SYDVKM. The CDR3 loop spans 17 amino acids. The germline V and J ends were trimmed by 5 bases and 4 bases, with 18 bases remaining between them.

On this clonotype: The junction shows a germline mismatch at one end, possibly a read error. V gene TRBV4-3 combines with J gene TRBJ2-7, with TRBD2 matching over 7 bases. Germline V gene lookup returns CDR1 LGHNA and CDR2 YSLEER. The CDR3 runs 18 residues. The DNA for the CDR3 is TGCGCCAGCAGTCAAGATTACCACGGGGGGTCAACCTCCTACGAGCAGTACTTC. Its protein product is CASSQDYHGGSTSYEQYF.

The chain joins TRBV5-4 to TRBJ1-1; D possibly corresponds to TRBD1 (5 bases). Trimming cost V 1 base and J 2 bases, with 18 bases left between them. Germline V gene lookup returns CDR1 SGHNT and CDR2 YYREEE (reference sequence). The CDR3 runs to 17 residues. CDR3 coding DNA: TGTGCCAGCAGCTTGAAGGTGGGGGGGGGAGAAAACACTGAAGCTTTCTTT. It yields the protein CASSLKVGGGENTEAFF.

Regarding this clonotype: Being one base from a much bigger clone, this may be a read error. V usage is TRBV7-6 and J usage is TRBJ2-3, with 9 nucleotides matching TRBD1. This CDR3 region has 14 residues. Germline CDR1 SGHVS, CDR2 FNYEAQ. The CDR3: CAGSSTGGADTQYF. The CDR3 region has the DNA TGTGCCGGCAGCTCGACAGGGGGGGCAGATACGCAGTATTTT.

This clonotype appeared many times. The chain joins TRBV7-2 to TRBJ1-4, with unresolved D. The CDR3 totals 19 residues. V was shortened by 4 bases and J by 0 bases, with 21 bases between the two germline ends. CDR1 is SGHTA and CDR2 is FQGNSA in the germline V gene. This CDR3 is CASSSKRRGELATNEKLFF. As DNA, the CDR3 is TGTGCCAGCAGCTCTAAAAGGCGTGGAGAACTTGCAACTAATGAAAAACTGTTTTTT.

On this clonotype: A clone one base away is much larger, so this may be a read error. The V gene is TRBV25-1, the J gene TRBJ1-1, with D hard to call. CDR1 is MGHDK and CDR2 is SYGVNS in the germline V gene. The CDR3 runs 11 residues. In DNA form, the CDR3 reads TGTGCCAGCAGTGTCTACACTGGAGCTTTCTTT. Its protein is CASSVYTGAFF. Filled out from reference TRBV25-1 and TRBJ1-1, the complete variable domain reads EADIYQTPRYLVIGTGKKITLECSQTMGHDKMYWYQQDPGMELHLIHYSYGVNSTEKGDLSSESTVSRIRTEHFPLTLESARPSHTSQYLCASSVYTGAFFGQGTRLTVV.

This clonotype was counted ten times or more. The CDR3 region is CASSSRLAGVSYEQYF. The CDR3 DNA follows: TGTGCCAGCAGTTCCAGACTAGCGGGGGTCTCCTACGAGCAGTACTTC. The chain joins TRBV28 to TRBJ2-7; 12 bases match TRBD2. CDR1 MDHEN and CDR2 SYDVKM come from the germline V gene. There are 16 residues in the CDR3. V lost 4 bases, J lost 0 bases, and 4 bases stayed unmatched.

This clonotype was detected many times. The chain links TRBV19 to TRBJ2-2, with 10 nucleotides matching TRBD1. CDR3 length: 15 amino acids. The V gene's germline CDR1 is LNHDA and CDR2 SQIVND (reference sequence). With V trimmed by 3 bases and J by 3 bases, 1 base remained unmatched. This CDR3 reads CASSMTGGYTGELFF. The CDR3 DNA follows: TGTGCCAGTAGTATGACAGGGGGCTACACCGGGGAGCTGTTTTTT.

In this sample, this clonotype turned up many times. V is TRBV4-1 and J is TRBJ2-2; 9 bases fit TRBD2. Germline V CDR1 and CDR2: MGHRA, YSYEKL. This CDR3 has 15 amino acids. The trim removed 5 bases at V and 0 bases at J, leaving 1 base unmatched. CDR3 bases: TGCGCCAGCAGCTTAGCGGGAGCGAACACCGGGGAGCTGTTTTTT. This encodes CASSLAGANTGELFF.

As to this clonotype: This may be a read error: a much more frequent sequence differs by one nucleotide. Given the absence of the conserved phenylalanine or tryptophan at the CDR3 end, a read error is likely. The chain uses TRBV20-1 and TRBJ2-7; D may be TRBD1 (5 bases). This CDR3 has 13 amino acids. In germline, CDR1 is DFQATT, CDR2 SNEGSKA (reference sequence). Trimming stripped 3 bases from V and 3 bases from J, with 12 bases between. CDR3 in DNA: TGCAGTGCTAGTTCGGACAAGGACTACGAGCAGTACTGC. This codes for CSASSDKDYEQYC.

The table lists this clonotype with many counts. V and J are TRBV4-3 and TRBJ1-2, with a possible D match to TRBD1 (5 bases). The CDR3 loop spans 16 amino acids. Germline V lookup: CDR1 LGHNA, CDR2 YSLEER. The germline V and J ends were trimmed by 0 bases and 7 bases, with 18 bases remaining between them. The chain's CDR3 is CASSQDEGSAIGGYTF. CDR3 bases: TGCGCCAGCAGCCAAGATGAGGGGTCAGCAATCGGTGGCTACACCTTC.

The chain is built from TRBV19 and TRBJ2-7, with D perhaps TRBD1 (6 bases). Germline V gene lookup returns CDR1 LNHDA and CDR2 SQIVND (reference sequence). Trimming took off 5 bases at V and 2 bases at J, with 10 bases between the two ends. The CDR3 totals 13 residues. CDR3: CASSGQITYEQYF. CDR3 nucleotide sequence: TGTGCCAGTAGTGGACAGATAACCTACGAGCAGTACTTC.

The chain employs TRBV6-5 and TRBJ1-1; D unresolved. Trimming shortened V by 5 bases and J by 2 bases, and 18 bases separated the two germline ends. The CDR3 contains 16 residues. Germline loops: CDR1 MNHEY, CDR2 SVGAGI. The CDR3 is CASSPRRDSFNTEAFF. The CDR3 coding sequence is TGTGCCAGCAGTCCTCGTCGGGATAGTTTTAACACTGAAGCTTTCTTT.

The gene calls are TRBV4-2 and TRBJ2-6; 13 bases fit TRBD2. In germline, CDR1 is LGHNA, CDR2 YNFKEQ. The CDR3 is 20 amino acids. The J segment lost 2 bases and the V segment lost 1 base, leaving 8 bases of the junction unmatched. This CDR3 reads CASSQASVGLAGAGANVLTF. In DNA, the CDR3 is TGTGCCAGCAGCCAAGCATCAGTCGGACTAGCGGGAGCTGGGGCCAACGTCCTGACTTTC.